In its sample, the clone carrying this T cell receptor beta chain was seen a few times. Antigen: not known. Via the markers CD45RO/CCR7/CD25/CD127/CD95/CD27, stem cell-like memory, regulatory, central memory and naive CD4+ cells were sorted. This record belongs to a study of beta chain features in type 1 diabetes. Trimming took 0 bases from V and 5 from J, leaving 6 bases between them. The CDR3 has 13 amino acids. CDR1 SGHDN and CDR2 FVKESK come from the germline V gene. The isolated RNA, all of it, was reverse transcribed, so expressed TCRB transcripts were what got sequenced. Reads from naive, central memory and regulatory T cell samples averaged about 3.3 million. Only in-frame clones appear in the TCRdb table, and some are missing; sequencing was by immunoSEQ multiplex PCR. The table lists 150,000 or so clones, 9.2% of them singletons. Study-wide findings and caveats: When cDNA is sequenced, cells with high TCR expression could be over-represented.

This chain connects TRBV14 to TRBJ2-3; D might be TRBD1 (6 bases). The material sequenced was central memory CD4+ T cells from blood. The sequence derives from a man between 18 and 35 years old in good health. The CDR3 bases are TGTGCCAGCAGCCAAGACAGGGGAGATACGCAGTATTTT. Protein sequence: CASSQDRGDTQYF.